The clone carrying this T cell receptor beta chain was found many times. What it recognizes is unknown. TCRdb reprocessed the 5' RACE reads via MiXCR and lists one record per CDR3 protein. The sample has some 30,000 distinct CDR3 sequences, around 16% seen once; the top ten hold 27%. Germline V gene data show CDR1 as SGDLS and CDR2 as YYNGEE. Trimming stripped 4 bases from V and 3 bases from J, with 19 bases between. The CDR3 contains 16 residues. The data belong to a study of neurological immune-mediated disorders. Volunteers from a blood bank in Maryland, USA, constituted the healthy controls. Findings and limits, study-wide: Patients with HTLV-1-associated myelopathy had the highest level of TCR clonal expansion, whereas patients with multiple sclerosis had the lowest level, falling beneath the level found in healthy controls.

V usage is TRBV9 and J usage is TRBJ1-1; unclear D gene. The TCR originated in a man in his 70s in good health. The sequencing input was PBMCs. The CDR3 is CASSSPFSLLDTEAFF. The DNA for the CDR3 is TGTGCCAGCAGCAGCCCCTTCAGTCTTCTGGACACTGAAGCTTTCTTT.